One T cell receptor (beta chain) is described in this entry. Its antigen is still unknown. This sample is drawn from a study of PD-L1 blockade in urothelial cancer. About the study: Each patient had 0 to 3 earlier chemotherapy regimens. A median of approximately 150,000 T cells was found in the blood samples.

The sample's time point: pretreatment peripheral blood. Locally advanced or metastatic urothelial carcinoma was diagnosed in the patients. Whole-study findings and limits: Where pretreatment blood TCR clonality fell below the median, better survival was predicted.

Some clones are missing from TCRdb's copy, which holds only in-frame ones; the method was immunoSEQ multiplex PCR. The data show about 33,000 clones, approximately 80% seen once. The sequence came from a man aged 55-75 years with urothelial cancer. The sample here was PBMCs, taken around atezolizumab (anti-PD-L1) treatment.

The CDR3 loop reads CASSVWTGQETQYF. In nucleotides, the CDR3 is TGTGCCAGCAGCGTATGGACAGGACAAGAGACCCAGTACTTC. The genes are TRBV5-4 and TRBJ2-5; 7 nucleotides match TRBD1. The germline V gene has CDR1 SGHNT and CDR2 YYREEE (reference sequence). The CDR3 covers 14 residues. After removal of 4 bases from V and 2 bases from J, the junction contained 5 bases not matched to a gene.